This T cell receptor (beta chain) was captured in a study of CDR3 diversity in severe acne. This clonotype has just a few counts. TCRdb reprocessed the PCR reads via MiXCR and lists one record per CDR3 protein. Here the sample spans around 85,000 distinct CDR3 sequences, about half being singletons. This sequence originates from a male donor with severe acne vulgaris. Sequencing input: blood.

The DNA for the CDR3 is TGTGCCAGCAGCGCGAGAGGGGGGCGCGGAGGCTACACCTTC. It encodes CASSARGGRGGYTF. This chain joins TRBV9 and TRBJ1-2; possibly TRBD1 for D (6 bases). This CDR3 contains 14 residues. Germline assignment: CDR1 SGDLS and CDR2 YYNGEE. Trimming pared 3 bases from V and 8 bases from J, leaving 17 bases between.